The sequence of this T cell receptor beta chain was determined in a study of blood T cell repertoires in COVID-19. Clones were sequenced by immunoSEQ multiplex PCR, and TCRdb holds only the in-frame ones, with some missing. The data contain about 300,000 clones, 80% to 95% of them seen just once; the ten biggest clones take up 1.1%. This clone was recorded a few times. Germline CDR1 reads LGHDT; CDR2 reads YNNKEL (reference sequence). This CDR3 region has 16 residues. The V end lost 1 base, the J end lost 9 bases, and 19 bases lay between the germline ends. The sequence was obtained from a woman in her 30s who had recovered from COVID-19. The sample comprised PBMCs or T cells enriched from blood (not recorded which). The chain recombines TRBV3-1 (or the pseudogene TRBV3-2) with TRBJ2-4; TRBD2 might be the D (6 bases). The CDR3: CASSQGDSLGITIQYF. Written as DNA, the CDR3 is TGTGCCAGCAGCCAAGGGGACTCCTTGGGAATAACCATTCAGTACTTC.